This T cell receptor (beta chain) was identified during a study of blood T cell repertoires in COVID-19. Trimming cost V 0 bases and J 2 bases, with 9 bases left between them. This CDR3 region has 15 residues. Germline values: CDR1 SGHDN, CDR2 FVKESK. Some clones are missing from TCRdb's copy, which holds only in-frame ones; the method was immunoSEQ multiplex PCR. The sample records tens of thousands of clones, almost 85% being singletons. This receptor was identified in a man at least 80 years old with acute or convalescent COVID-19. The rearrangement joins TRBV14 to TRBJ2-3, with no clear D. Sequencing was carried out using peripheral blood. The CDR3 loop is CASSQERDFTDTQYF. CDR3 sequence (DNA): TGTGCCAGCAGCCAAGAAAGAGACTTCACAGATACGCAGTATTTT.